These 23 T cell receptor beta chains originate from one sample sequenced in a study of Graves' ophthalmopathy and Graves' hyperthyroidism listed by TCRdb under 2018. The reads were generated on an Illumina HiSeq 2000. For repertoire sequencing, the TCR beta CDR3 regions were amplified from RNA transcripts. The first round of RT-PCR was done with HTBI primers and the Qiagen OneStep RT-PCR kit, and was followed by a second round of multiplex PCR, then size selection and purification. The raw public reads went through TCRdb reprocessing: fastp at Q25, MiXCR clone calling, in-frame beta chains kept. Every entry covers one CDR3 protein and lists the most common genes and DNA from its rows. The sample data list under 350,000 distinct CDR3 sequences, and around a sixth of these were observed just once. Clones ranked in the top ten supply roughly an eighth of the sample. Sequencing was done on a sample of peripheral blood. The receptors shown here come from an adult man with Graves' ophthalmopathy.

The table lists this clonotype with many counts. The chain recombines TRBV4-3 with TRBJ1-5; maybe TRBD1 (5 bases). The CDR3 contains 15 residues. The V end was cut by 1 base, the J end by 5 bases, with 12 bases between. The germline V gene has CDR1 LGHNA and CDR2 YSLEER. The CDR3: CASSQGTRPDQPQHF. The DNA for the CDR3 is TGCGCCAGCAGCCAAGGGACACGCCCGGATCAGCCCCAGCATTTT.

This clonotype was seen at least ten times. The V call is TRBV12-3 or TRBV12-4, the J call TRBJ1-2; D is perhaps TRBD1 (5 bases). The ends were cut back, 7 bases at V and 4 bases at J, with 19 bases in the middle. The CDR3 is 15 amino acids. CDR3 DNA: TGTGCCAGCAACCTACTCGGGGGTATCGGCTATGGCTACACCTTC. Translation gives CASNLLGGIGYGYTF.

The sample holds many counts of this clonotype. The rearrangement joins TRBV2 to TRBJ2-7; D not certain. Germline V gene data show CDR1 as SNHLY and CDR2 as FYNNEI. CDR3 length: 12 residues. V was clipped by 3 bases and J by 3 bases, with 6 bases between them. The CDR3 here is CASSEGIYEQYF. Written as DNA, the CDR3 is TGTGCCAGCAGTGAGGGCATCTACGAGCAGTACTTC.

This clonotype occurred a few times. V is TRBV5-1 and J is TRBJ1-1; 7 bases fit TRBD1. After removal of 4 bases from V and 4 bases from J, the junction contained 13 bases not matched to a gene. The CDR3 is made up of 16 amino acids. Germline CDR1 reads SGHRS; CDR2 reads YFSETQ. The CDR3: CASSREQGRTSTEAFF. The DNA of the CDR3 is TGCGCCAGCAGCCGAGAACAGGGGCGGACGAGCACTGAAGCTTTCTTT.

The V and J genes are TRBV29-1 and TRBJ1-1, with TRBD1 as a possible D gene (5 bases). The CDR3 contains 12 residues. Trimming took 4 bases from V and 6 from J, leaving 12 bases between them. The germline V gene encodes CDR1 SQVTM and CDR2 ANQGSEA. The CDR3 loop reads CSVGQPGSEAFF. As DNA, the CDR3 is TGCAGCGTTGGACAGCCAGGGTCTGAAGCTTTCTTT.

This clonotype has at least ten counts. The V gene is TRBV19, the J gene TRBJ2-5, with 15 positions matching TRBD2. The V and J ends lost 7 bases and 5 bases, in that order; junction bases with no gene match: 8. CDR1 LNHDA and CDR2 SQIVND come from the germline V gene (reference sequence). The CDR3 runs 16 residues. The CDR3 reads CASTPGGLAGGETQYF. The CDR3 coding sequence is TGTGCCAGTACCCCCGGGGGACTAGCGGGAGGTGAGACCCAGTACTTC.

Comment on this clonotype: Lacking the conserved final phenylalanine or tryptophan, this CDR3 likely reflects a read error. This chain links TRBV7-2 with TRBJ2-5; D assignment may be TRBD1 or TRBD2 (5 bases each). V was cut by 5 bases and J by 4 bases, with 14 bases left in between. Germline CDR1 and CDR2: SGHTA and FQGNSA. The CDR3 is 14 residues long. In DNA, the CDR3 is TGTACCAGCAGCCAAGATTGGGGGACAGAGACCCAGTACCTC. This translates into CTSSQDWGTETQYL.

The table lists this clonotype with many counts. The V call is TRBV11-2, the J call TRBJ2-7; 11 bases fit TRBD1. The ends lost 0 bases at V and 4 bases at J; junction bases unmatched: 5. The CDR3 spans 16 residues. Germline assignment: CDR1 SGHAT and CDR2 FQNNGV. The CDR3, as DNA: TGTGCCAGCAGCTTAGATTGGGGGGACAGGGGGTACGAGCAGTACTTC. This sequence encodes CASSLDWGDRGYEQYF.

In its sample, this clonotype was seen many times. The rearrangement links TRBV7-8 to TRBJ2-3, with 8 positions matching TRBD2. After removal of 3 bases from V and 3 bases from J, the junction contained 2 bases not matched to a gene. CDR1 and CDR2 (germline): SGHVS, FQNEAQ. CDR3 length equals 14 residues. The CDR3 coding sequence is TGTGCCAGCAGCTTTACTAGCGGAACAGATACGCAGTATTTT. Translated: CASSFTSGTDTQYF.

At least ten counts were recorded for this clonotype. The gene calls are TRBV6-2 or TRBV6-3 and TRBJ2-7; D possibly corresponds to TRBD2 (5 bases). V lost 0 bases and J 3 bases, leaving 12 bases between the germline ends. The CDR3 length is 15 residues. In germline, CDR1 is MNHEY, CDR2 SVGEGT. This chain's CDR3 is CASSYSTFGVYEQYF. The CDR3 DNA reads as TGTGCCAGCAGTTACTCGACCTTCGGGGTCTACGAGCAGTACTTC.

The CDR3 nucleotides read TGTGCCAGCAGTGGCTTGCAGGGAAGGTCGGGGGACGGCGAAGCTTTCTTT. It translates to CASSGLQGRSGDGEAFF. The V call is TRBV6-4, the J call TRBJ1-1; TRBD1 might be the D (5 bases). CDR1 MRHNA and CDR2 SNTAGT come from the germline V gene. The CDR3 has 17 residues. V was shortened by 4 bases and J by 8 bases, with 26 bases between the two germline ends.

This clonotype was observed at least ten times. The chain links TRBV6-2 or TRBV6-3 to TRBJ1-2, with 8 bases aligning to TRBD1. V gave up 6 bases and J gave up 4 bases; unmatched junction bases: 7. This CDR3 region has 14 residues. Germline-derived CDR1 and CDR2 are MNHEY and SVGEGT. The CDR3 nucleotides are TGTGCCAGCAGGAAGACAGGGGCGAGCTATGGCTACACCTTC. Translating gives CASRKTGASYGYTF.

The chain has TRBV4-1 and TRBJ2-7; the match to TRBD1 covers 7 bases. The V segment lost 2 bases and the J segment 3 bases; nucleotides outside the gene matches: 4. Germline V gene sequence: CDR1 MGHRA, CDR2 YSYEKL. This CDR3 region has 14 residues. The CDR3 spells CASSQMGTDYEQYF. DNA of the CDR3: TGCGCCAGCAGCCAAATGGGGACAGACTACGAGCAGTACTTC.

In its sample, this clonotype was seen many times. The chain couples TRBV20-1 to TRBJ2-4; D not certain. Germline V gives CDR1 DFQATT, CDR2 SNEGSKA (reference sequence). V gave up 3 bases and J gave up 8 bases, with 11 bases separating them. The CDR3 runs to 12 residues. CDR3 nucleotides: TGCAGTGCTAGCCCCAGTGGAGACATTCAGTACTTC. This translates into CSASPSGDIQYF.

In its sample, this clonotype was seen many times. V and J are TRBV6-2 or TRBV6-3 and TRBJ1-1; the match to TRBD1 covers 7 bases. The CDR3 has 14 amino acids. Germline V gene sequence: CDR1 MNHEY, CDR2 SVGEGT. V dropped 5 bases and J dropped 4; count of bases not matched to a gene: 7. The CDR3 sequence: CASSQRQGFTEAFF. The DNA for the CDR3 is TGTGCCAGCAGTCAGCGACAGGGCTTCACTGAAGCTTTCTTT.

This clonotype has a single count. This may stem from a read error, because a much larger clone lies one nucleotide away. The rearrangement uses TRBV7-2 and TRBJ2-4; perhaps TRBD2 as D (6 bases). CDR3 length equals 17 residues. Per the germline V gene, CDR1 is SGHTA and CDR2 is FQGNSA. CDR3 protein: CASSLRGLQLAKNFQYF. The CDR3 DNA follows: TGTGCCAGCAGCTTAAGGGGTTTGCAACTAGCCAAAAACTTTCAGTACTTC.

This clonotype was seen repeatedly, ten times or more. The V and J genes are TRBV6-1 and TRBJ2-5; D is possibly TRBD2 (5 bases). The CDR3 is 15 amino acids. V lost 1 base and J 2 bases, leaving 11 bases between the germline ends. From germline, CDR1 is MNHNS and CDR2 SASEGT. For the CDR3, the DNA is TGTGCCAGCAGTGAAGGAGCCGGGATGCAAGAGACCCAGTACTTC. Protein: CASSEGAGMQETQYF.

This clonotype was seen ten or more times. This rearrangement joins TRBV5-1 to TRBJ1-1; D is undetermined. This CDR3 is built from 14 residues. The germline V and J ends were trimmed by 4 bases and 1 base, with 11 bases remaining between them. Germline values: CDR1 SGHRS, CDR2 YFSETQ. This CDR3 is CASSVMGGNTEAFF. The CDR3 nucleotides are TGCGCCAGCAGCGTGATGGGAGGGAACACTGAAGCTTTCTTT.

This clonotype occurred many times. The rearrangement links TRBV11-2 to TRBJ2-7; 9 positions match TRBD2. The CDR3 loop spans 15 amino acids. Germline assignment: CDR1 SGHAT and CDR2 FQNNGV. With V trimmed by 6 bases and J by 1 base, 7 bases remained unmatched. CDR3 in amino acids: CASSILAGESYEQYF. The DNA of the CDR3 is TGTGCCAGCAGTATCTTAGCGGGAGAGTCCTACGAGCAGTACTTC.

The table lists this clonotype with many counts. This rearrangement joins TRBV6-1 to TRBJ2-5, with D possibly being TRBD1 (6 bases). The germline V and J ends were trimmed by 2 bases and 2 bases, with 9 bases remaining between them. The CDR3 extends over 14 amino acids. Germline V gene lookup returns CDR1 MNHNS and CDR2 SASEGT. The CDR3 DNA reads TGTGCCAGCAGTGAAACGGACAGTCAAGAGACCCAGTACTTC. This encodes CASSETDSQETQYF.

The sample holds many counts of this clonotype. The rearrangement uses TRBV12-3 or TRBV12-4 and TRBJ2-7; D is ambiguous. The CDR3 length is 13 residues. V gave up 2 bases and J gave up 3 bases, with 8 bases separating them. CDR3 amino acids: CASSLRNGYEQYF. The CDR3 bases are TGTGCCAGCAGTTTACGCAACGGCTACGAGCAGTACTTC.

This clonotype was found many times. The gene calls are TRBV18 and TRBJ2-5; perhaps TRBD2 as D (6 bases). The length of the CDR3 is 16 residues. Germline CDR1 and CDR2: KGHSH and LQKENI. Trimming took off 6 bases at V and 5 bases at J, with 22 bases between the two ends. CDR3 sequence: CASSQLGGGAQETQYF. The CDR3 nucleotides read TGTGCCAGCTCTCAACTGGGAGGAGGGGCGCAGGAGACCCAGTACTTC.

This clonotype was seen many times. CDR3 coding DNA: TGCGCCAGCAGCCTGGACGGAAGCCCGGGGGGCTACACCTTC. Encoded protein: CASSLDGSPGGYTF. The V call is TRBV5-1, the J call TRBJ1-2; D unclear. Between the trimmed V and J ends, which lost 4 bases and 8 bases, there was a span of 18 bases. In germline, CDR1 is SGHRS, CDR2 YFSETQ. This CDR3 contains 14 residues.